Listed here is a single T cell receptor (beta chain). Its antigen is unidentified. The data originate from a study of cytomegalovirus exposure and HLA in healthy donors. Findings of the study overall: Both high specificity and high sensitivity reportedly marked the classifier's diagnosis of cytomegalovirus status. Overall, about 160 TCR beta chains were annotated as cytomegalovirus-associated.

The CDR3 loop spans 13 amino acids. The V end was cut by 2 bases, the J end by 8 bases, with 11 bases between. Germline lookup yields CDR1 SGHNT and CDR2 YYREEE (reference sequence). Sequenced by immunoSEQ multiplex PCR; TCRdb stores in-frame clones only, minus some. The repertoire holds just under 150,000 clones, with roughly 86% as singletons. Input material: PBMCs. V is TRBV5-4 and J is TRBJ2-1, with TRBD2 as a possible D gene (5 bases). This clonotype was obtained from a young man in good health and CMV-seropositive. The CDR3 DNA sequence: TGTGCCAGCAGCTTAGATCCTAGCTATGAGCAGTTCTTC. Amino acid sequence: CASSLDPSYEQFF.